The rows below give T cell receptor beta chains drawn from one sample of a study of regulatory T cells in long-lasting Graves disease. TCRdb reprocessed the multiplex PCR reads via MiXCR and lists one record per CDR3 protein. The profile shows 400,000 to 550,000 distinct CDR3 sequences, around 15% of them singletons. The data were also submitted as part of a second study, on T cells in Graves' hyperthyroidism and ophthalmopathy.

Sequencing was performed on peripheral blood mononuclear cells (PBMCs), taken at new diagnosis, from a patient treated with antithyroid drugs. Receptors originate from a woman aged 25 to 45 with Graves disease. Both conserved end residues are part of each CDR3. The D gene is left open where the match is weak. For some rows the clone size is stated as once, few or many, or as a class when expanded; others skip it.

d_call,clone_size,j_call,v_call,cdr3_nt,cdr3_aa
NA,many,TRBJ2-7,TRBV28,TGTGCCAGCAGTTTAGGCCTGGGGAATTCCTACGAGCAGTACTTC,CASSLGLGNSYEQYF
NA,few,TRBJ1-6,TRBV6-2/TRBV6-3,TGTGCCAGCCAATTACAGGGATTGGGTTCACCCCTCCACTTT,CASQLQGLGSPLHF
NA,once,TRBJ2-7,TRBV4-1,TGCGCCAGCAGCCAAGACAGGACTGTCTCCTACGAGCAGTACTTC,CASSQDRTVSYEQYF
NA,NA,TRBJ1-3,TRBV10-3,TGTGCCATCGCTAAGAAGGGGCGACCGACCTCTGGAAACACCATATATTTT,CAIAKKGRPTSGNTIYF
NA,many,TRBJ2-1,TRBV6-1,TGTGCCAGCAGTGAACATTGGTCCCATCAAGATGAGCAGTTCTTC,CASSEHWSHQDEQFF
NA,many,TRBJ2-7,TRBV20-1,TGCAGTGCTAGAGAAGGGTGGAGGGGCTACGAGCAGTACTTC,CSAREGWRGYEQYF
NA,NA,TRBJ2-2,TRBV9,TGTGCCAGCAGCGTAGGGGGTGGAGGGCTAAGCGGGGAGCTGTTTTTT,CASSVGGGGLSGELFF
NA,many,TRBJ1-2,TRBV27,TGTGCCAGCAGCCAGGGAACCGTTGATGGCTACACCTTC,CASSQGTVDGYTF
NA,few,TRBJ2-1,TRBV7-9,TGTGCCAGCAGCTTCCTCCCTCGAGAGCAGTTCTTC,CASSFLPREQFF
NA,NA,TRBJ2-5,TRBV5-5,TGTGCCAGCAGCTGGATTCGGGAGTCCCCGGAGACCCAGTACTTC,CASSWIRESPETQYF
NA,many,TRBJ1-2,TRBV5-1,TGCGCCAGCACCCCTGGGGCGGGGTTCGGAGGCTACACCTTC,CASTPGAGFGGYTF
NA,many,TRBJ2-3,TRBV2,TGTGCCAGCAGTGAATTCCGGGATACGCAGTATTTT,CASSEFRDTQYF
NA,few,TRBJ1-1,TRBV7-9,TGTGCCGCGATCGGACTTGGCGAGACTGAAGCTTTCTTT,CAAIGLGETEAFF
NA,NA,TRBJ2-2,TRBV7-2,TGTGCCAGCAGCCCCCGGCGGGGGCTAAACACCGGGGAGCTGTTTTTT,CASSPRRGLNTGELFF
NA,NA,TRBJ1-6,TRBV7-2,TGTGCCTCGGCGGACTACTCACCCCTCCACTTT,CASADYSPLHF
TRBD1,many,TRBJ1-5,TRBV28,TGTGCCAGCAGTTTAATCCCGACAGGGAGCAATCAGCCCCAGCATTTT,CASSLIPTGSNQPQHF
NA,many,TRBJ1-5,TRBV7-9,TGTGCCAGCAGCACACAGGGAAGTCAGCCCCAGCATTTT,CASSTQGSQPQHF
NA,NA,TRBJ2-3,TRBV19,TGTGCCAGTAGCGGGATTGGAGGCGCAGATACGCAGTATTTT,CASSGIGGADTQYF
NA,many,TRBJ2-7,TRBV28,TGTGCCACCTTGACCCCGGACTCGTCCTACGAGCAGTACTTC,CATLTPDSSYEQYF
NA,NA,TRBJ2-5,TRBV5-1,TGCGCCAGCAGCTTGCGCAGTGAGACCCAGTACTTC,CASSLRSETQYF
TRBD2,NA,TRBJ2-2,TRBV6-1,TGTGCCGCTGCGAGATTTAGCGGGAGCCCAACCGGGGAGCTGTTTTTT,CAAARFSGSPTGELFF
NA,many,TRBJ1-1,TRBV20-1,TGCAGTGCGTGGGCTGGGGACCTTACTCCTGAAGCTTTCTTT,CSAWAGDLTPEAFF
NA,NA,TRBJ2-2,TRBV10-1,TGCGCCAAAGGGCCGCCCGTCGGGGAGCTGTTTTTT,CAKGPPVGELFF
TRBD1,many,TRBJ2-7,TRBV29-1,TGCAGCGTTGAAGCGAGACAGGGGGCAGGCGAGCAGTACTTC,CSVEARQGAGEQYF
TRBD2,many,TRBJ2-5,TRBV12-3/TRBV12-4,TGTGCCAGCAGTCGGACTAGCGGGATGGAGACCCAGTACTTC,CASSRTSGMETQYF
TRBD2,many,TRBJ2-7,TRBV20-1,TGCAGTGCTCGGGTCCCGACGACCGCTAGCGGGGGCTCCTACGAGCAGTACTTC,CSARVPTTASGGSYEQYF
NA,many,TRBJ1-5,TRBV30,TGTGCCTGGAGTGGAGGACAAAGATCCCATCAGCCCCAGCATTTT,CAWSGGQRSHQPQHF
NA,many,TRBJ2-2,TRBV3-1,TGTGCCAGCAAGGCAGGGGACACCGGGGAGCTGTTTTTT,CASKAGDTGELFF
NA,many,TRBJ2-1,TRBV29-1,TGCAGCTCAGGTATGGATTGGGATGAGCAGTTCTTC,CSSGMDWDEQFF
TRBD2,many,TRBJ2-3,TRBV18,TGTGCCAGCTCACCACTATCACTAGCGGCTTCCACAGATACGCAGTATTTT,CASSPLSLAASTDTQYF
NA,few,TRBJ2-5,TRBV29-1,TGCAGCGTTGAAGTTAGGGGCCGCGTTCTGGAGACCCAGTACTTC,CSVEVRGRVLETQYF
NA,many,TRBJ1-1,TRBV10-3,TGTGCCATCAGTGAGGGCCCGGACAGACAAGCTTTCTTT,CAISEGPDRQAFF
NA,many,TRBJ2-1,TRBV7-8,TGTGCCAGCAGCTTAAGGGACTGGAACCCGCCGGGGAGTCCTGAGAATGAGCAGTTCTTC,CASSLRDWNPPGSPENEQFF
NA,many,TRBJ2-5,TRBV27,TGTGCCAGCTCTCCGAGGGGGATCCCGGAGACCCAGTACTTC,CASSPRGIPETQYF
NA,many,TRBJ1-3,TRBV6-1,TGTGCCAGCATGCAGACGGAAGCTGGAAACACCATATATTTT,CASMQTEAGNTIYF
TRBD2,many,TRBJ2-1,TRBV27,TGTGCCAGCAGTCCGGGACTAGCGGGACATGATGAGTTCTTC,CASSPGLAGHDEFF
TRBD2,many,TRBJ2-1,TRBV18,TGTGCCAGCTCACCGGGGGGTAGCGGGATGCCCCACAATGAGCAGTTCTTC,CASSPGGSGMPHNEQFF
NA,few,TRBJ2-7,TRBV12-3/TRBV12-4,TGTGCCAGCAGTTTAGGCAGGGAAGGCAACGAGCAGTACTTC,CASSLGREGNEQYF
NA,NA,TRBJ1-2,TRBV6-6,TGTGCCAGCAGTTACTCGGGAAGATACTATGGCTACACCTTC,CASSYSGRYYGYTF
NA,few,TRBJ2-1,TRBV28,TGTGCCAGCAGTTCGCAAACCTATAATGAGCAGTTCTTC,CASSSQTYNEQFF
TRBD1,many,TRBJ2-1,TRBV24-1,TGTGCCACCAGTCCAAGTCGGGACAGGGTATCCTACAATGAGCAGTTCTTC,CATSPSRDRVSYNEQFF
TRBD2,many,TRBJ2-3,TRBV28,TGTGCCAGCAACCCCCCAAGGGCGGGAGTAGATACGCAGTATTTT,CASNPPRAGVDTQYF
NA,many,TRBJ2-2,TRBV7-3,TGTGCCAGCAGCTCCTCCCCCAGGGACGGAACCGGGGAGCTGTTTTTT,CASSSSPRDGTGELFF
TRBD1,many,TRBJ1-2,TRBV2,TGTGCCAGCAGTGAAGCGGACAGGGGAGGAGTTGGCTACACCTTC,CASSEADRGGVGYTF
TRBD2,NA,TRBJ2-7,TRBV20-1,TGCAGTGCTGGGGGACTAGCGAGGAGCTACGAGCAGTACTTC,CSAGGLARSYEQYF
NA,many,TRBJ2-1,TRBV6-1,TGTGCCAGCAGCTGGGGACAGTCCGGGAGCTACTCTCACAATGAGCAGTTCTTC,CASSWGQSGSYSHNEQFF
NA,NA,TRBJ2-1,TRBV4-1,TGCGCCAGCAGCCCCCGGATCGCAGTGGGCAATGAGCAGTTCTTC,CASSPRIAVGNEQFF